This T cell receptor (beta chain) comes out of a study of T cell repertoires in cytomegalovirus infection. Whole-study context: Used in the study were CMV epitopes, some recently identified and HLA-C-restricted, others well-studied and HLA-B-restricted. Both a matching HLA type and CMV infection were indicated by public TCR beta signatures. The study, taken as a whole, reports: CMV-specific TCR beta clonotypes restricted by HLA-C were the ones dominating the ex vivo response. The cumulative frequency of public TCR beta families identified carriers of CMV plus the relevant HLA.

J was trimmed by 1 base and V by 1 base; bases with no gene match: 6. This CDR3 has 16 amino acids. Germline V lookup: CDR1 SGHNT, CDR2 YYREEE (reference sequence). Turning to this clonotype: Its specificity is not known.

TCRdb recomputed calls from the reads with MiXCR, one row per CDR3 protein. The sample holds 70,000 to 95,000 distinct CDR3 sequences, around 28% seen once. This receptor was taken from a human donor in good health (CMV status not recorded). Some clones in this sample may be carry-over from other donors' samples. This chain links TRBV5-4 with TRBJ1-1, with 8 bases matching TRBD1. This sample comprised CD8+ T cells from cultured PBMCs, obtained from culture after CMV antigen stimulation. The CDR3 loop is CASSLRQGLGNTEAFF. In nucleotides, the CDR3 is TGTGCCAGCAGCTTGAGACAGGGGCTGGGGAACACTGAAGCTTTCTTT.